These T cell receptor beta chains were read from a single sample in a study of shared clonotypes between healthy human individuals. Assay: immunoSEQ multiplex PCR; the TCRdb copy retains only in-frame clones and omits some. The sample includes 950,000 to 1,100,000 clones, roughly 80% of them seen just once. Sequencing was performed on memory CD4+ T cells sorted from blood. All receptors come from a man between 18 and 35 years old in good health. CDR3s include the opening cysteine and the closing phenylalanine or tryptophan. Fields, in order: V gene, J gene, clone size, D gene, CDR3 DNA, CDR3 protein. A D gene is named only where the DNA matches it firmly. Size is stated for part of the rows, as once, few or many counts, or as a class when the clone is expanded.

V: TRBV5-1
J: TRBJ2-3
size: few
D: .
DNA: TGCGCCAGCCAGCGCGCACCCAGTCAAGATACGCAGTATTTT
CDR3: CASQRAPSQDTQYF

V: TRBV4-1
J: TRBJ2-7
size: .
D: .
DNA: TGCGCCAGCAGCCAAGGGGATGGATCCTCCTACGAGCAGTACTTC
CDR3: CASSQGDGSSYEQYF

V: TRBV6-4
J: TRBJ2-7
size: once
D: .
DNA: TGTGCCAGCAGTGGGAAGGACAGGCTTCCTGGAGGGGTCCGCTACGAGCAGTACTTC
CDR3: CASSGKDRLPGGVRYEQYF

V: TRBV2
J: TRBJ1-4
size: .
D: .
DNA: TGTGCCAGCAGTGCGCAAGGAGGGGGGGGTGAAAAACTGTTTTTT
CDR3: CASSAQGGGGEKLFF

V: TRBV4-1
J: TRBJ1-2
size: .
D: .
DNA: TGCGCCAGCAATGAGTCAGGGAGCTCTGGCTACACCTTC
CDR3: CASNESGSSGYTF

V: TRBV27
J: TRBJ1-3
size: .
D: .
DNA: TGTGCCAGGCGAACCGGGGAGGGAAACACCATATATTTT
CDR3: CARRTGEGNTIYF

V: TRBV7-8
J: TRBJ2-7
size: .
D: .
DNA: TGTGCCAGCAGCCGCCCGGGGACGGGCGAGCAGTACTTC
CDR3: CASSRPGTGEQYF

V: TRBV11-2
J: TRBJ2-7
size: .
D: .
DNA: TGTGCCAGCAGCTTAGAAGCAGGGTCCTACGAGCAGTACTTC
CDR3: CASSLEAGSYEQYF

V: TRBV6-5
J: TRBJ2-7
size: .
D: TRBD1
DNA: TGTGCCGTCACTGACAGGGGTTCGTACGAGCAGTACTTC
CDR3: CAVTDRGSYEQYF

V: TRBV28
J: TRBJ1-3
size: .
D: TRBD1
DNA: TGTGCCAGCAGTACAGGGGGACAGGGCTCTGGAAACACCATATATTTT
CDR3: CASSTGGQGSGNTIYF

V: TRBV18
J: TRBJ1-2
size: .
D: .
DNA: TGTGCCAGCTCACCACGAGAGGAGGATGGCTACACCTTC
CDR3: CASSPREEDGYTF

V: TRBV7-2
J: TRBJ1-4
size: .
D: .
DNA: TGTGCCAGCAGCCTCGACTACGGGGCAGATGAAAAACTGTTTTTT
CDR3: CASSLDYGADEKLFF

V: TRBV6-8
J: TRBJ2-2
size: .
D: .
DNA: TGTGCCAGCCATTGGTTTTTACAGGTCGCGAACACCGGGGAGCTGTTTTTT
CDR3: CASHWFLQVANTGELFF

V: TRBV5-1
J: TRBJ2-7
size: once
D: TRBD1
DNA: TGCGCCAGCAGCTTATCCGGGACAGGTTGGGAGAAGCAGTACTTC
CDR3: CASSLSGTGWEKQYF

V: TRBV27
J: TRBJ2-3
size: few
D: .
DNA: TGTGCCAGCAGTTTGCCGACTATTCCCACAGATACGCAGTATTTT
CDR3: CASSLPTIPTDTQYF

V: TRBV19
J: TRBJ2-5
size: .
D: .
DNA: TGTGCCAGTAGTATAGATTTGTCAAGAGGGGCCCAGTACTTC
CDR3: CASSIDLSRGAQYF

V: TRBV7-2
J: TRBJ2-7
size: .
D: TRBD2
DNA: TGTGCCAGCAGCTTAAGCGGGATGGGACCCTACGAGCAGTACTTC
CDR3: CASSLSGMGPYEQYF

V: TRBV29-1
J: TRBJ2-5
size: .
D: .
DNA: TGCAGCGCTACCCCCCGGCGGGTTCCAGAGACCCAGTACTTC
CDR3: CSATPRRVPETQYF

V: TRBV2
J: TRBJ2-3
size: .
D: TRBD2
DNA: TGTGCCAGCAGTGGAGGCCGCGGGGGTACAGATACGCAGTATTTT
CDR3: CASSGGRGGTDTQYF

V: TRBV28
J: TRBJ1-4
size: .
D: TRBD1
DNA: TGTGCCACCTCAGGGGGAACTAATGAAAAACTGTTTTTT
CDR3: CATSGGTNEKLFF